The 7 T cell receptor beta chains below all came from one sample that was sequenced in a study of shared clonotypes between healthy human individuals. Cells designated naive CD8 were CD45RO-negative and were positively selected for CCR7, with terminally differentiated effector memory CD45RA+ cells excluded. Sequenced by immunoSEQ multiplex PCR; TCRdb stores in-frame clones only, minus some. The table lists approximately 2,200,000 clones, under 95% of them singletons. Sequenced material: naive CD8+ T cells from PBMCs. The receptor set was obtained from a man aged 18 to 29 in good health. Some clones in this sample may be carry-over from other donors' samples.

This chain links TRBV9 with TRBJ1-2; D unresolved. CDR1 is SGDLS and CDR2 is YYNGEE in the germline V gene. Trimming removed 3 bases from V and 7 bases from J, with 19 bases in between. The CDR3 loop spans 15 amino acids. CDR3 region: CASSGPRGGPGGYTF. CDR3 bases: TGTGCCAGCAGCGGCCCACGGGGAGGGCCTGGTGGCTACACCTTC.

The chain carries TRBV4-1 and TRBJ2-2; no reliable D call. Looked up from germline, CDR1 is MGHRA and CDR2 is YSYEKL. V lost 5 bases, J lost 5 bases, and 9 bases lay in between. This CDR3 spans 13 amino acids. CDR3 sequence: CASSLLRTGELFF. For the CDR3, the DNA is TGCGCCAGCAGCTTATTAAGGACCGGGGAGCTGTTTTTT.

The gene calls are TRBV4-3 and TRBJ1-1; D remains unclear. Trimming pared 4 bases from V and 2 bases from J, leaving 11 bases between. In germline, CDR1 is LGHNA, CDR2 YSLEER. The CDR3 spans 14 residues. In DNA form, the CDR3 reads TGCGCCAGCAGCCCCGGAACGGCCAACACTGAAGCTTTCTTT. This codes for CASSPGTANTEAFF.

The chain couples TRBV7-8 to TRBJ2-3, with 10 bases identical to TRBD2. The CDR3 covers 15 residues. Trimming took 2 bases from V and 5 from J; bases not matched to a gene: 4. Germline-derived CDR1 and CDR2 are SGHVS and FQNEAQ. As DNA, the CDR3 is TGTGCCAGCAGCTTACTAGCGGGAGCCGTAGATACGCAGTATTTT. Translating it yields CASSLLAGAVDTQYF.

The V gene is TRBV9, the J gene TRBJ1-3; maybe TRBD1 (5 bases). In germline, CDR1 is SGDLS, CDR2 YYNGEE. Trimming took 0 bases from V and 0 from J, leaving 28 bases between them. The CDR3 spans 22 residues. CDR3 sequence reads: CASSVEALPGHRYKISGNTIYF. CDR3 in DNA: TGTGCCAGCAGCGTAGAAGCTCTCCCCGGACACCGGTACAAAATCTCTGGAAACACCATATATTTT.

The J gene is TRBJ2-3, the V gene TRBV27, with D uncertain. The CDR3 extends over 13 amino acids. The germline CDR1 and CDR2 sequences are MNHEY and SMNVEV (reference sequence). Between the trimmed V and J ends, which lost 5 bases and 1 base, there was a span of 7 bases. The CDR3 DNA follows: TGTGCCAGCAGTGGGTTGGGCACAGATACGCAGTATTTT. Translation gives CASSGLGTDTQYF.

This chain connects TRBV27 to TRBJ2-7; no definite D call. This CDR3 is 13 amino acids long. CDR1 MNHEY and CDR2 SMNVEV come from the germline V gene (reference sequence). The V gene lost 5 bases and the J gene lost 2 bases, with 10 bases spanning the gap. CDR3 amino acids: CASSPSPAYEQYF. The CDR3 bases are TGTGCCAGCAGTCCATCTCCTGCCTACGAGCAGTACTTC.